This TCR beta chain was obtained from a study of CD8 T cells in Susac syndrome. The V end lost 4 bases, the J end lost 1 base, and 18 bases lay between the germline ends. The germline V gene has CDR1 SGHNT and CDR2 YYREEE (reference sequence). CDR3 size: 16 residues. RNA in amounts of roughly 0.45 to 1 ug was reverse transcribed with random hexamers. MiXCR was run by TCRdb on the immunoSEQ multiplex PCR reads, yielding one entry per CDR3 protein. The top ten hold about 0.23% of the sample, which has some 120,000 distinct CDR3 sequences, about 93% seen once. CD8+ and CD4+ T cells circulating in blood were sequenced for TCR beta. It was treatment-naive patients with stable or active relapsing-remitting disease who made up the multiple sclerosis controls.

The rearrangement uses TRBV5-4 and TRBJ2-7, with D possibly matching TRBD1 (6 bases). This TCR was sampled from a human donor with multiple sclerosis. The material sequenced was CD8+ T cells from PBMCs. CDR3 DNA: TGTGCCAGCAGCCACCCTACTAACGGACAGTCCTACGAGCAGTACTTC. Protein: CASSHPTNGQSYEQYF.